The 6 T cell receptor beta chains listed next were all sequenced from one sample in a study of blood T cell repertoires in COVID-19. TCRdb's copy holds only in-frame clones and misses some; the assay was immunoSEQ multiplex PCR. The table lists 45,000 to 60,000 clones, 90% to 95% of them singletons. Sequenced sample: peripheral blood. The receptors were gathered from a man in his forties or fifties with acute or convalescent COVID-19.

The chain couples TRBV30 to TRBJ1-2; TRBD1 matches at 9 bases. The CDR3 has 13 amino acids. With V trimmed by 1 base and J by 7 bases, 4 bases remained unmatched. Germline-derived CDR1 and CDR2 are GTSNPN and SVGIG (reference sequence). In DNA form, the CDR3 reads TGTGCCTGGAGTGACGGACAGGGGATTGGCTACACCTTC. As protein: CAWSDGQGIGYTF.

This clone occurred a few times. The chain recombines TRBV30 with TRBJ1-5, with 8 bases identical to TRBD1. The CDR3 is made up of 14 amino acids. J lost 6 bases, V lost 5 bases, and 9 bases had no gene match. Germline V gives CDR1 GTSNPN, CDR2 SVGIG (reference sequence). CDR3: CAWADRGWFQPQHF. CDR3 DNA sequence: TGTGCCTGGGCCGACAGGGGATGGTTTCAGCCCCAGCATTTT.

The chain carries TRBV24-1 and TRBJ1-1, with 9 bases fitting TRBD1. Unmatched junction bases numbered 10, after V lost 6 bases and J lost 3 bases. The germline V gene encodes CDR1 KGHDR and CDR2 SFDVKD. This CDR3 has 16 residues. The CDR3 loop is CATSPTPGQGDTEAFF. The CDR3 coding sequence is TGTGCCACCAGTCCCACTCCGGGACAGGGCGACACTGAAGCTTTCTTT.

V gene TRBV3-1 (or the pseudogene TRBV3-2) combines with J gene TRBJ1-2; TRBD1 might be the D (5 bases). The germline V gene encodes CDR1 LGHDT and CDR2 YNNKEL (reference sequence). The CDR3 covers 13 residues. Trimming took 1 base from V and 5 from J, leaving 8 bases between them. CDR3 sequence (DNA): TGTGCCAGCAGCCAAGTCGGGGGTTATGGCTACACCTTC. Protein: CASSQVGGYGYTF.

The chain combines TRBV11-3 with TRBJ2-2, with TRBD1 identical over 7 bases. Germline V gives CDR1 SGHNT, CDR2 YENEEA. The trim removed 1 base at V and 3 bases at J, leaving 5 bases unmatched. This CDR3 comprises 16 residues. CDR3 amino acids: CASSLGGGADTGELFF. The CDR3 DNA follows: TGTGCCAGCAGCTTAGGAGGGGGCGCGGACACCGGGGAGCTGTTTTTT.

The V gene is TRBV9, the J gene TRBJ1-3, with 7 bases fitting TRBD1. V lost 4 bases, J lost 8 bases, and 9 bases stayed unmatched. This CDR3 contains 14 residues. Germline V gene lookup returns CDR1 SGDLS and CDR2 YYNGEE. The CDR3 DNA follows: TGTGCCAGCAGCACCCGACAGGGTGGGGACACCATATATTTT. It is translated as CASSTRQGGDTIYF.